The 11 T cell receptor beta chains below all came from one sample that was sequenced in a study of shared clonotypes between healthy human individuals. Repertoires were generated with immunoSEQ multiplex PCR, while TCRdb's copy carries only in-frame clones and drops some. The sample records around 1.9 million clones, roughly 95% being singletons. Naive-designated CD8 cells lacked CD45RO, were positively enriched for CCR7, and omitted terminally differentiated effector memory CD45RA+ cells. Specimen: naive CD8+ T cells from PBMCs. The receptor source for this set is a man between 18 and 35 years old in good health. Some clones in this sample may be carry-over from other donors' samples.

The rearrangement uses TRBV29-1 and TRBJ1-2; TRBD1 might be the D (5 bases). Germline V gene data show CDR1 as SQVTM and CDR2 as ANQGSEA. Trimming left V 7 bases short and J 2 bases short, with 17 bases between. CDR3 length: 14 amino acids. The CDR3 nucleotides are TGCAGCGGACTTGGGGGGGTTGAGAACTATGGCTACACCTTC. Its translation: CSGLGGVENYGYTF.

This clone was counted once. The chain has TRBV28 and TRBJ2-1; D is perhaps TRBD1 (6 bases). There are 14 residues in the CDR3. V lost 6 bases and J 7 bases, leaving 16 bases between the germline ends. Germline loops: CDR1 MDHEN, CDR2 SYDVKM. The CDR3 here is CASRTSGAGNEQFF. In nucleotides, the CDR3 is TGTGCCAGCAGAACGTCAGGGGCAGGAAATGAGCAGTTCTTC.

This clone has just a few counts. The chain couples TRBV7-9 to TRBJ1-1; D gene unclear. The CDR3 is made up of 10 amino acids. With 10 bases removed from V and 8 bases from J, the gap between germline ends came to 11 bases. In germline, CDR1 is SEHNR, CDR2 FQNEAQ (reference sequence). The DNA for the CDR3 is TGTGCCACCTCTGCTAAGGAAGCTTTCTTT. The encoded protein is CATSAKEAFF.

This chain joins TRBV9 and TRBJ2-1, with D maybe TRBD1 (5 bases). This CDR3 is 14 amino acids long. Trimming removed 0 bases from V and 8 bases from J, with 12 bases in between. Germline-derived CDR1 and CDR2 are SGDLS and YYNGEE. CDR3 DNA: TGTGCCAGCAGCGTAGCTGGGGCGGTCGATGAGCAGTTCTTC. Translation: CASSVAGAVDEQFF.

This chain joins TRBV27 and TRBJ2-5; D is ambiguous. CDR1 and CDR2 (germline): MNHEY, SMNVEV (reference sequence). The CDR3 totals 14 residues. Trimming shortened V by 4 bases and J by 0 bases, and 9 bases separated the two germline ends. CDR3 nucleotide sequence: TGTGCCAGCAGTTCACTACGGTACCAAGAGACCCAGTACTTC. Amino acids: CASSSLRYQETQYF.

The DNA of the CDR3 is TGTGCCAGTAGTACCAGGGGTATTGAGCCCCAGCATTTT. It codes for CASSTRGIEPQHF. The chain carries TRBV19 and TRBJ1-5; D perhaps matches TRBD1 (6 bases). CDR1 is LNHDA, CDR2 SQIVND, per germline (reference sequence). There are 13 residues in the CDR3. V lost 4 bases and J lost 8, with 12 bases in between. Complete variable domain (other parts from reference TRBV19 and TRBJ1-5): DGGITQSPKYLFRKEGQNVTLSCEQNLNHDAMYWYRQDPGQGLRLIYYSQIVNDFQKGDIAEGYSVSREKKESFPLTVTSAQKNPTAFYLCASSTRGIEPQHFGDGTRLSIL.

V usage is TRBV5-1 and J usage is TRBJ2-2; D is ambiguous. CDR3 length: 14 amino acids. The V end lost 5 bases, the J end lost 6 bases, and 14 bases lay between the germline ends. CDR1 is SGHRS, CDR2 YFSETQ, per germline. This CDR3 reads CASRSRKESGELFF. The CDR3 DNA reads as TGCGCCAGCAGGAGCCGTAAGGAGTCCGGGGAGCTGTTTTTT.

The chain recombines TRBV15 with TRBJ1-5; D uncertain. The germline V gene encodes CDR1 LNHNV and CDR2 YYDKDF (reference sequence). Trimming shortened V by 5 bases and J by 0 bases, and 11 bases separated the two germline ends. The CDR3 runs 15 residues. In DNA form, the CDR3 reads TGTGCCACCAGCCCGGACGGCTATAGCAATCAGCCCCAGCATTTT. This codes for CATSPDGYSNQPQHF.

The chain recombines TRBV29-1 with TRBJ2-5; 7 nucleotides match TRBD2. The ends lost 6 bases at V and 5 bases at J; junction bases unmatched: 6. In germline, CDR1 is SQVTM, CDR2 ANQGSEA. The CDR3 is 12 residues long. In DNA, the CDR3 is TGCAGCGTCAGCGGGGAGGGGGAGACCCAGTACTTC. As protein: CSVSGEGETQYF.

Regarding this clone: The same CDR3 can be traced to other DNA sequences in this sample. The V and J genes are TRBV28 and TRBJ1-4, with D possibly being TRBD1 (5 bases). V lost 6 bases and J lost 8, with 10 bases in between. The CDR3 covers 12 residues. Germline V CDR1 and CDR2: MDHEN, SYDVKM. The CDR3 is CASSPRGEKLFF. As DNA, the CDR3 is TGTGCCAGCAGCCCAAGGGGAGAAAAACTGTTTTTT.

The rearrangement joins TRBV13 to TRBJ2-1; TRBD2 matches 10 bases. The CDR3 is made up of 16 amino acids. Per germline, CDR1 PRHDT and CDR2 FYEKMQ (reference sequence). V trimming: 0 bases; J trimming: 8 bases; junction bases outside the gene matches: 7. This CDR3 reads CASSLGPSGSVDEQFF. The DNA of the CDR3 is TGTGCCAGCAGCTTAGGTCCTAGCGGGAGTGTCGATGAGCAGTTCTTC.